What follows are 18 T cell receptor beta chains derived from one specimen sequenced in a study of identical twins. TCRdb re-called the 5' RACE reads through MiXCR, storing one row per CDR3 protein. The sample shows approximately 500,000 distinct CDR3 sequences, around 24% of them seen only once. This same sample was also taken into another study, of T cells expressing NK-cell markers.

Sequencing was carried out using CD4+ T cells sorted from blood. Receptors originate from a young woman in good health.

The V call is TRBV20-1, the J call TRBJ2-5; TRBD2 aligns across 9 bases. V shed 5 bases, J shed 2 bases, and the junction held 6 bases outside the gene matches. Looked up from germline, CDR1 is DFQATT and CDR2 is SNEGSKA (reference sequence). The CDR3 loop spans 14 amino acids. CDR3 protein: CSAARLAAQETQYF. Here the CDR3 DNA reads TGCAGTGCTGCCCGACTAGCGGCTCAAGAGACCCAGTACTTC.

On this clonotype: The junction does not match germline at one end; this may be a read error. The chain has TRBV6-2 or TRBV6-3 and TRBJ2-1; 9 nucleotides agree with TRBD1. From germline, CDR1 is MNHEY and CDR2 SVGEGT. This CDR3 has 16 amino acids. The CDR3 nucleotides are TGTGCCAGCAGCATAATCCGGGACAGGGAAAACAATGAGGAGTTCTTC. Protein sequence: CASSIIRDRENNEEFF.

The CDR3 DNA is TGTGCCAGCAGCTGGGGACTAGCGGGGTACAATGAGCAGTTCTTC. Translating it yields CASSWGLAGYNEQFF. This chain links TRBV5-4 with TRBJ2-1, with 13 bases fitting TRBD2. This CDR3 has 15 residues. The germline V gene has CDR1 SGHNT and CDR2 YYREEE (reference sequence). Unmatched junction bases numbered 1, after V lost 3 bases and J lost 4 bases. The full variable domain, with the rest looked up from reference TRBV5-4 and TRBJ2-1, is ETGVTQSPTHLIKTRGQQVTLRCSSQSGHNTVSWYQQALGQGPQFIFQYYREEENGRGNFPPRFSGLQFPNYSSELNVNALELDDSALYLCASSWGLAGYNEQFFGPGTRLTVL.

The genes are TRBV6-1 and TRBJ2-7; weak D call: TRBD2 (5 bases). The CDR3 extends over 15 amino acids. V shed 6 bases and J shed 0 bases, with 15 bases lying between them. From germline, CDR1 is MNHNS and CDR2 SASEGT. The CDR3 DNA sequence: TGTGCCAGCAGCAAGCCCCGGGGTAACTCCTACGAGCAGTACTTC. Its translation: CASSKPRGNSYEQYF.

This clonotype was observed at least ten times. The genes are TRBV5-6 and TRBJ2-5; tentative D call: TRBD1 (5 bases). Germline V gives CDR1 SGHDT, CDR2 YYEEEE. The CDR3 totals 15 residues. V dropped 1 base and J dropped 4 bases, with 14 bases sitting between them. This CDR3 reads CASSLLKGRGETQYF. The CDR3 DNA sequence: TGTGCCAGCAGCTTGCTTAAGGGGCGTGGAGAGACCCAGTACTTC.

There are a few counts of this clonotype. The chain is built from TRBV12-3 or TRBV12-4 and TRBJ1-5; D remains ambiguous. The V end lost 2 bases, the J end lost 6 bases, and 8 bases lay between the germline ends. CDR3 length: 13 residues. The CDR3 nucleotides read TGTGCCAGCAGTTTACAGGTCGGTCAGCCCCAGCATTTT. It is translated as CASSLQVGQPQHF.

The V gene is TRBV7-9, the J gene TRBJ2-3; 10 bases match TRBD2. In germline, CDR1 is SEHNR, CDR2 FQNEAQ (reference sequence). V lost 2 bases, J lost 0 bases, and 5 bases stayed unmatched. This CDR3 is built from 17 residues. CDR3 DNA: TGTGCCAGCAGCTTACCCCGGACTAGCGGTAGCACAGATACGCAGTATTTT. This translates into CASSLPRTSGSTDTQYF. The variable domain in full, with the rest retrieved from reference TRBV7-9 and TRBJ2-3, is DTGVSQNPRHKITKRGQNVTFRCDPISEHNRLYWYRQTLGQGPEFLTYFQNEAQLEKSRLLSDRFSAERPKGSFSTLEIQRTEQGDSAMYLCASSLPRTSGSTDTQYFGPGTRLTVL.

In its sample, this clonotype was seen a few times. The rearrangement uses TRBV20-1 and TRBJ2-5; 8 bases line up with TRBD1. Germline loops: CDR1 DFQATT, CDR2 SNEGSKA (reference sequence). J lost 5 bases, V lost 2 bases, and 4 bases had no gene match. The CDR3 is made up of 13 amino acids. CDR3 amino acids: CSARQGAGETQYF. CDR3 DNA sequence: TGCAGTGCTAGACAGGGGGCTGGGGAGACCCAGTACTTC.

This clonotype was seen at least ten times. The J gene is TRBJ1-2, the V gene TRBV5-1; D is perhaps TRBD1 (6 bases). CDR1 is SGHRS and CDR2 is YFSETQ in the germline V gene. CDR3 length: 14 residues. V was shortened by 5 bases and J by 1 base, with 12 bases between the two germline ends. The CDR3 DNA follows: TGCGCCAGCAGGTGGACAGAGCATAACTATGGCTACACCTTC. It codes for CASRWTEHNYGYTF.

This chain uses TRBV29-1 with TRBJ2-5; D could derive from TRBD1 or TRBD2 (5 bases each). Germline V gene lookup returns CDR1 SQVTM and CDR2 ANQGSEA. V was trimmed by 4 bases and J by 5 bases, leaving 14 bases between them. This CDR3 has 13 residues. CDR3 loop: CSVVKGPAETQYF. The CDR3 DNA sequence: TGCAGCGTTGTCAAGGGACCGGCGGAGACCCAGTACTTC.

This clonotype occurred many times. This chain links TRBV20-1 with TRBJ1-2, with 9 nucleotides matching TRBD1. This CDR3 is 11 amino acids long. Germline lookup yields CDR1 DFQATT and CDR2 SNEGSKA (reference sequence). V lost 6 bases and J lost 7; bases outside the gene matches: 3. CDR3 in amino acids: CSAPTGGGYTF. CDR3 DNA: TGCAGTGCCCCGACAGGGGGTGGCTACACCTTC.

The chain carries TRBV5-1 and TRBJ2-3; D remains unclear. The germline V gene encodes CDR1 SGHRS and CDR2 YFSETQ. The CDR3 is 15 amino acids. The germline V and J ends were trimmed by 0 bases and 0 bases, with 8 bases remaining between them. DNA of the CDR3: TGCGCCAGCAGCTTGGATCTCAGTAGCACAGATACGCAGTATTTT. Encoded protein: CASSLDLSSTDTQYF.

The J gene is TRBJ1-1, the V gene TRBV20-1; D remains ambiguous. The V and J ends lost 2 bases and 6 bases respectively, with 7 bases between them. The CDR3 sequence is 11 residues long. Germline V lookup: CDR1 DFQATT, CDR2 SNEGSKA (reference sequence). The CDR3 region is CSARKVAEAFF. The CDR3 DNA sequence: TGCAGTGCTAGAAAGGTGGCTGAAGCTTTCTTT.

This clonotype was counted a few times. The chain has TRBV14 and TRBJ2-1, with TRBD2 identical over 7 bases. Trimming cost V 6 bases and J 2 bases; bases outside gene matches: 10. The CDR3 has 16 amino acids. In germline, CDR1 is SGHDN, CDR2 FVKESK. In DNA, the CDR3 is TGTGCCAGCAGACCTTACGGCGGGGGAACCTACAATGAGCAGTTCTTC. This codes for CASRPYGGGTYNEQFF. The full variable domain, in which reference TRBV14 and TRBJ2-1 provide the parts outside the CDR3, is EAGVTQFPSHSVIEKGQTVTLRCDPISGHDNLYWYRRVMGKEIKFLLHFVKESKQDESGMPNNRFLAERTGGTYSTLKVQPAELEDSGVYFCASRPYGGGTYNEQFFGPGTRLTVL.

This clonotype has just a few counts. This chain joins TRBV5-1 and TRBJ2-3, with 14 bases matching TRBD2. V lost 2 bases, J lost 5 bases, and 1 base stayed unmatched. The CDR3 is made up of 15 amino acids. CDR1 SGHRS and CDR2 YFSETQ come from the germline V gene. The CDR3 coding sequence is TGCGCCAGCAGCTTCGGACTAGCGGGAGGAGATACGCAGTATTTT. Protein product: CASSFGLAGGDTQYF.

This clonotype was found a few times. The chain is built from TRBV6-2 or TRBV6-3 and TRBJ2-7; TRBD2 agrees at 9 bases. V was clipped by 0 bases and J by 3 bases; unmatched bases: 6. Germline V gives CDR1 MNHEY, CDR2 SVGEGT. The CDR3 spans 16 residues. The CDR3 DNA is TGTGCCAGCAGTTACTCGTCGCGGGAGGGTTTCTACGAGCAGTACTTC. This translates into CASSYSSREGFYEQYF.

This clonotype has a handful of counts. This chain links TRBV6-2 or TRBV6-3 with TRBJ2-7; D is unclear. Per germline, CDR1 MNHEY and CDR2 SVGEGT. V was shortened by 2 bases and J by 3 bases, with 5 bases between the two germline ends. The CDR3 length is 12 residues. CDR3 sequence: CASSYGNYEQYF. The CDR3, as DNA: TGTGCCAGCAGTTACGGCAACTACGAGCAGTACTTC.

The V call is TRBV9, the J call TRBJ2-7, with 8 bases that match TRBD2. Per germline, CDR1 SGDLS and CDR2 YYNGEE. The CDR3 contains 15 residues. V dropped 0 bases and J dropped 7; count of bases not matched to a gene: 9. This CDR3 reads CASSVASGGPFEQYF. CDR3 DNA: TGTGCCAGCAGCGTAGCATCGGGAGGGCCTTTTGAGCAGTACTTC.